A selection of T cell receptor beta chains follows, all from one sample in a study of breast tumors, draining lymph nodes, adjacent tissues. TCRdb called the multiplex PCR reads again in MiXCR, with one record for every CDR3 protein. The sample contains roughly 260,000 distinct CDR3 sequences, around 30% of which appear only once. Material: axillary lymph node tissue. The receptors here all came from a female donor with breast cancer. Some clones in this sample may be carry-over from other donors' samples. Both conserved end residues are part of each CDR3. The order of the fields is J gene, V gene, CDR3 protein.

>TRBJ1-1|TRBV10-1
CASSLTGDTEAFF
>TRBJ1-5|TRBV12-3/TRBV12-4
CASSLFTNQPQHF
>TRBJ2-7|TRBV11-2
CASSLRRDEQYF
>TRBJ1-6|TRBV10-3
CAIRSDRGSYNSPLHF
>TRBJ1-4|TRBV7-7
CASSLGTGKQLGEKLFF
>TRBJ2-5|TRBV12-3/TRBV12-4
CASRLGASKETQYF
>TRBJ1-2|TRBV20-1
CSARDRTGGGGYTF
>TRBJ1-3|TRBV9
CASSVTGDTIYF
>TRBJ2-1|TRBV6-6
CASIDGLAREQFF
>TRBJ2-5|TRBV20-1
CSARRTAQETQYF
>TRBJ1-2|TRBV11-2
CASSLDSGANYGYTF
>TRBJ2-5|TRBV20-1
CSARWASTTSTTLKGYWETQYF
>TRBJ2-7|TRBV4-2
CASSQERDAPYEQYF
>TRBJ2-3|TRBV7-8
CAGSLDFRGLGTDTRYF
>TRBJ2-7|TRBV28
CASSSRNGPYEQYF
>TRBJ2-7|TRBV7-2
CASSPRLAGDYEQYF
>TRBJ1-2|TRBV9
CASSAYREDYGYTF
>TRBJ2-7|TRBV5-4
CAGSFSARSTYEQYF
>TRBJ1-5|TRBV12-3/TRBV12-4
CASSLTQGLGNQPQHF
>TRBJ2-2|TRBV10-3
CATGTGTGRTNTGELFF
>TRBJ2-7|TRBV20-1
CSARVLAGNTGEQYF
>TRBJ1-1|TRBV5-1
CASSKGQANTEAFF
>-|TRBV7-2
CASSLRGTDTQHF
>TRBJ2-3|TRBV5-1
CASSSGQITDTQYF
>TRBJ2-1|TRBV13
CASSWDRGRANEQFF
>TRBJ2-7|TRBV12-5
CASAVGAGGLSGEQYF
>TRBJ1-3|TRBV13
CASHPLSSGNTIYF
>TRBJ2-6|TRBV24-1
CATSERGQGAGANVLTF
>TRBJ1-2|TRBV2
CASIWGRDGYTF
>TRBJ2-7|TRBV20-1
CSASGRSGGGSYYEQYF
>TRBJ2-5|TRBV7-6
CASSLVGLAGEETQYF
>TRBJ2-6|TRBV10-1
CASLLGTSGNSGANVLTF
>TRBJ1-5|TRBV5-6
CASSSRGHRTNQPQHF
>TRBJ2-7|TRBV12-5
CASGSRAGGPSYEQYF
>TRBJ2-1|TRBV29-1
CSSPLAGGHFDEQFF
>TRBJ2-7|TRBV3-1
CASSRLGQGLLYEQYF
>TRBJ2-1|TRBV6-5
CASRGSAGANNEQFF
>TRBJ2-3|TRBV29-1
CSVAGTSTDTQYF
>TRBJ2-7|TRBV12-3/TRBV12-4
CASSLGAPSEYEQYF
>TRBJ1-2|TRBV9
CASSVSGRDRVPRKYGYTF
>TRBJ1-1|TRBV20-1
CSAHPGTVDTEAFF
>TRBJ1-6|TRBV5-8
CASSPRTAHNSPLHF